The present T cell receptor (beta chain) was sequenced within a study of blood T cell repertoires in COVID-19. Study in general: Collection of acute and convalescent COVID-19 samples took place in the United States, Italy and Spain.

Symptom resolution, clearance, or two negative PCRs marked the recovered donors of Cohort 3. Trimming took off 0 bases at V and 1 base at J, with 12 bases between the two ends. Germline CDR1 reads MNHEY; CDR2 reads SVGAGI. This CDR3 contains 16 residues. Assay: immunoSEQ multiplex PCR; the TCRdb copy retains only in-frame clones and omits some. The sample yields about 300,000 clones, around nine tenths seen once. The sequence was collected from a woman between 40 and 50 years old who had recovered from COVID-19. The sample taken for sequencing was PBMCs or T cells enriched from blood (not recorded which). The chain employs TRBV6-5 and TRBJ1-1, with D hard to call. This chain's CDR3 is CASSYSRAVANTEAFF. The DNA for the CDR3 is TGTGCCAGCAGTTACTCGAGGGCAGTGGCGAACACTGAAGCTTTCTTT.